This T cell receptor (beta chain) was obtained from a study of cytomegalovirus exposure and HLA in healthy donors. TCRdb keeps only in-frame clones here, not all; method: immunoSEQ multiplex PCR. The sample yields more than 95,000 clones, about nine tenths seen once. From the 120-subject validation cohort, which was separate from the approximately 670-subject first cohort, the donors were drawn. Note on this clone: The antigen is not known.

Notes on the study in general: Cytomegalovirus-associated TCR beta chains were listed, numbering 150 to 200. Rarity marked most TCR sequences, yet some public TCRs occurred in many donors. Researchers reported that a few CMV-associated chains were confirmed in vitro as CMV antigen-specific.

Sequenced sample: PBMCs. The receptor's source is a man aged 18 to 30 in good health and CMV-seropositive.

CDR3 sequence: CASSLAQASAGELFF. CDR3 DNA: TGCGCCAGCAGCTTGGCACAGGCATCCGCCGGGGAGCTGTTTTTT. The chain carries TRBV5-1 and TRBJ2-2; a possible D gene is TRBD1 (5 bases). The CDR3 is 15 residues long. V was trimmed by 0 bases and J by 6 bases, leaving 12 bases between them. Germline V lookup: CDR1 SGHRS, CDR2 YFSETQ.